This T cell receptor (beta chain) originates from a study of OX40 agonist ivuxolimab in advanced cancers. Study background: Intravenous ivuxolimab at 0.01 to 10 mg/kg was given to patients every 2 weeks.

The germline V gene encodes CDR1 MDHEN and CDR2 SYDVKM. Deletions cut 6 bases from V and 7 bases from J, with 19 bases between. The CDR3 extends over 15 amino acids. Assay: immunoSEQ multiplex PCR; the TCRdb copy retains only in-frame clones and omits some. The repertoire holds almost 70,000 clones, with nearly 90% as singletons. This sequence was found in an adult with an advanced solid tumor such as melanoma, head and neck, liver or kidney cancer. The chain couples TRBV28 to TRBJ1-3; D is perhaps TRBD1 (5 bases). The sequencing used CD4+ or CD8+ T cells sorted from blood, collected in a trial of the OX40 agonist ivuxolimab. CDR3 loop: CASSIGTVLGNTIYF. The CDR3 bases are TGTGCCAGCAGCATAGGGACGGTTCTTGGGAACACCATATATTTT.